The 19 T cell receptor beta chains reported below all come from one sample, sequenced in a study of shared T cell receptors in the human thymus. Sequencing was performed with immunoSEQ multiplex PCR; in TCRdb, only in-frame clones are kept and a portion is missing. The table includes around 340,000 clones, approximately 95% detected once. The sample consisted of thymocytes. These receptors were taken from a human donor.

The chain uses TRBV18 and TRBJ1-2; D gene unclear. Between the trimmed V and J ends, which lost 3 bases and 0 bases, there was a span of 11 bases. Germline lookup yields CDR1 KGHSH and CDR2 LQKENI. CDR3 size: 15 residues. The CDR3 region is CASSPQDGANYGYTF. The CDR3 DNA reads TGTGCCAGCTCACCGCAGGACGGAGCTAACTATGGCTACACCTTC.

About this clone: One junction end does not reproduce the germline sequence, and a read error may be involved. The CDR3, as DNA: TGCAGCGCTGAATCCCAGGGAACCTCCTACGAGCAGTACTTC. It specifies CSAESQGTSYEQYF. The V call is TRBV29-1, the J call TRBJ2-7; possible D gene TRBD1, 5 bases. The CDR3 spans 14 residues. Germline CDR1 SQVTM, CDR2 ANQGSEA.

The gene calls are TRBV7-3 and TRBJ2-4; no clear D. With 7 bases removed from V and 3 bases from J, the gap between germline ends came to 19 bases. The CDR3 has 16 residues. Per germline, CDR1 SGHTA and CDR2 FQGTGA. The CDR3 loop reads CASTPEAHHGKNIQYF. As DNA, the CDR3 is TGTGCCAGCACCCCCGAGGCTCACCATGGCAAAAACATTCAGTACTTC.

CDR3 loop: CASSAGLAGERVEQYF. The DNA for the CDR3 is TGTGCCAGCAGTGCGGGACTAGCGGGAGAGAGGGTCGAGCAGTACTTC. The chain links TRBV27 to TRBJ2-7, with 14 bases aligning to TRBD2. The CDR3 loop spans 16 amino acids. Per the germline V gene, CDR1 is MNHEY and CDR2 is SMNVEV (reference sequence). Unmatched junction bases numbered 9, after V lost 5 bases and J lost 6 bases.

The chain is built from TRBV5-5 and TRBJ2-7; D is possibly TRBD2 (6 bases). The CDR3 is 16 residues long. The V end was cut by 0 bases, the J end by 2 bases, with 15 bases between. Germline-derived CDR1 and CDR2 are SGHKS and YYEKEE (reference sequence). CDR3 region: CASSLVVSGRTYEQYF. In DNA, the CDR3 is TGTGCCAGCAGCTTGGTAGTTAGCGGCCGTACCTACGAGCAGTACTTC. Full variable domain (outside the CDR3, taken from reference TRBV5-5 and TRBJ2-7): DAGVTQSPTHLIKTRGQQVTLRCSPISGHKSVSWYQQVLGQGPQFIFQYYEKEERGRGNFPDRFSARQFPNYSSELNVNALLLGDSALYLCASSLVVSGRTYEQYFGPGTRLTVT.

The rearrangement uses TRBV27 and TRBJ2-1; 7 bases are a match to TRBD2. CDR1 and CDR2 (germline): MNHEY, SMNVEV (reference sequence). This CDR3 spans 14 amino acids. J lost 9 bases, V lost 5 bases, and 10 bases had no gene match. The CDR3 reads CASSVMPSSGEQFF. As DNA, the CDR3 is TGTGCCAGCAGTGTCATGCCATCTAGCGGTGAGCAGTTCTTC.

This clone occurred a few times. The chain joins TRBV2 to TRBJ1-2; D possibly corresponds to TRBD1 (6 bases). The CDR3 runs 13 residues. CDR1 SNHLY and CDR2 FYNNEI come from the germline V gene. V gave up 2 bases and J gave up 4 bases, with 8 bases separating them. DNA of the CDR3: TGTGCCAGCAGTGAAAGGGGGAGCTATGGCTACACCTTC. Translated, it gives CASSERGSYGYTF.

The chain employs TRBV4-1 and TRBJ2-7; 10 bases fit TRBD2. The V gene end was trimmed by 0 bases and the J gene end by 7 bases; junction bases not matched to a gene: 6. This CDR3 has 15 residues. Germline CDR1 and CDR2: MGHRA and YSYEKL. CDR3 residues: CASSQDALAGVEQYF. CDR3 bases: TGCGCCAGCAGCCAAGATGCGCTAGCGGGAGTGGAGCAGTACTTC.

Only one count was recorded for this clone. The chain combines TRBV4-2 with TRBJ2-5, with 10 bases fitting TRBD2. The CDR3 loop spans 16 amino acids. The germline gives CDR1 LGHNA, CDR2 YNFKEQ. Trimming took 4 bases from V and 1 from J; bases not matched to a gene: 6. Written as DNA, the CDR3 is TGTGCCAGCAGCCTTAGGACTAGCGGCTCCCAAGAGACCCAGTACTTC. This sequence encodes CASSLRTSGSQETQYF.

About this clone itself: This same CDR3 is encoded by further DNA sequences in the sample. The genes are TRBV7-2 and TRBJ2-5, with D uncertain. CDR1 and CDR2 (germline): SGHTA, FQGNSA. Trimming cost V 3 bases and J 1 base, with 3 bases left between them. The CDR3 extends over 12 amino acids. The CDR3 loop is CASSLAQETQYF. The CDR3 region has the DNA TGTGCCAGCAGCTTGGCCCAAGAGACCCAGTACTTC.

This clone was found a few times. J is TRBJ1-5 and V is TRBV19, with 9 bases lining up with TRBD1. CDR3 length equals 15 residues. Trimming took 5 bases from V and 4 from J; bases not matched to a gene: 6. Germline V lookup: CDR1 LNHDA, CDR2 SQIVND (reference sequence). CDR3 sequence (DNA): TGTGCCAGTAGTTTCGGGACAGGGCGGAATCAGCCCCAGCATTTT. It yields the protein CASSFGTGRNQPQHF.

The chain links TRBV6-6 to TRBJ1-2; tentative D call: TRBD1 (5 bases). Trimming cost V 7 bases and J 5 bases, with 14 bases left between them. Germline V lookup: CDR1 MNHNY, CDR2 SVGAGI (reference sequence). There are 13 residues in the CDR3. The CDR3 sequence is CASKTPGGYGYTF. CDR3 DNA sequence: TGTGCCAGCAAAACACCCGGGGGGTATGGCTACACCTTC.

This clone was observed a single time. DNA of the CDR3: TGTGCCAGCAGTGATGGGGGGCGAACCTCCTACGAGCAGTACTTC. Protein product: CASSDGGRTSYEQYF. The rearrangement uses TRBV6-1 and TRBJ2-7; D possibly uses TRBD1 or TRBD2 (6 bases each). Trimming took off 3 bases at V and 0 bases at J, with 12 bases between the two ends. Germline V CDR1 and CDR2: MNHNS, SASEGT. The CDR3 sequence is 15 residues long.

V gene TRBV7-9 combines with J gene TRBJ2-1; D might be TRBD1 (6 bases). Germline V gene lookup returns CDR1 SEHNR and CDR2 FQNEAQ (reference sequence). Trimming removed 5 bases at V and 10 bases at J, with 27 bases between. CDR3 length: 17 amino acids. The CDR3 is CASSLIEVRGWRWEQFF. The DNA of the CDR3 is TGTGCCAGCAGCCTTATAGAAGTAAGGGGGTGGAGGTGGGAGCAGTTCTTC. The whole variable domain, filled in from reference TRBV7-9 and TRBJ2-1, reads DTGVSQNPRHKITKRGQNVTFRCDPISEHNRLYWYRQTLGQGPEFLTYFQNEAQLEKSRLLSDRFSAERPKGSFSTLEIQRTEQGDSAMYLCASSLIEVRGWRWEQFFGPGTRLTVL.

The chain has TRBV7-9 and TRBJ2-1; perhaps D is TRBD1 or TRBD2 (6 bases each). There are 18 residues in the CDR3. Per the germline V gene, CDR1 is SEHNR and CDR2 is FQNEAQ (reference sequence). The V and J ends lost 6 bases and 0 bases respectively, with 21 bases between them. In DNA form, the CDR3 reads TGTGCCAGCAGGGATACACGAGGGGGGTCTAGCTCCTACAATGAGCAGTTCTTC. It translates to CASRDTRGGSSSYNEQFF. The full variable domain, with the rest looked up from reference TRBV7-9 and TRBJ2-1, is DTGVSQNPRHKITKRGQNVTFRCDPISEHNRLYWYRQTLGQGPEFLTYFQNEAQLEKSRLLSDRFSAERPKGSFSTLEIQRTEQGDSAMYLCASRDTRGGSSSYNEQFFGPGTRLTVL.

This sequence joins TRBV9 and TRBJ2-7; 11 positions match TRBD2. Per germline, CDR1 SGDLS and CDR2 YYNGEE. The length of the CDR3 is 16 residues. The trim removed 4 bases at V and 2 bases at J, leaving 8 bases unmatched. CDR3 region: CASSPDVGLAAYEQYF. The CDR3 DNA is TGTGCCAGCAGCCCAGACGTGGGACTAGCGGCCTACGAGCAGTACTTC.

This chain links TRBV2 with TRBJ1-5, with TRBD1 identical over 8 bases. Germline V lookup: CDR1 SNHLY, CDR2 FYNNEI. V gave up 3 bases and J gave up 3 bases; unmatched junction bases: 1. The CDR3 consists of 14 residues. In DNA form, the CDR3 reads TGTGCCAGCAGTGACAGGGGGCCCAATCAGCCCCAGCATTTT. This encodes CASSDRGPNQPQHF.

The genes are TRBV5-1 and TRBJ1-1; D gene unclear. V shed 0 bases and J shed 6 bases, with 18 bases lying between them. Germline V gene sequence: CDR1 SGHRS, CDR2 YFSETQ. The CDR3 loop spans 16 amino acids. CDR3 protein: CASSLVSDGSPAEAFF. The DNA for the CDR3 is TGCGCCAGCAGCTTGGTTTCCGACGGATCCCCGGCTGAAGCTTTCTTT.

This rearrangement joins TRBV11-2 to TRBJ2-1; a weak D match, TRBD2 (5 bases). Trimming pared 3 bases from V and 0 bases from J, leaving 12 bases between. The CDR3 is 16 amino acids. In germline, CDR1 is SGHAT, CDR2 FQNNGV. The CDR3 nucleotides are TGTGCCAGCAGCTTTGTATCGGGATTCTCCTACAATGAGCAGTTCTTC. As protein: CASSFVSGFSYNEQFF.